This TCR beta chain was sequenced during a study of human T cells and chemical hapten exposure. The sample's time point: patch test 3, about 24 weeks after DPC sensitization. Indicated treatment: therapeutic diphenylcyclopropenone sensitization with weekly scalp DPC. TCRdb fed the RACE reads into MiXCR, producing one record per CDR3 protein. The sample gives some 71,000 distinct CDR3 sequences, around 10% of which show up once; approximately 1.4% is in the top ten. The V gene's germline CDR1 is SGHNT and CDR2 YYREEE (reference sequence). CDR3 length: 16 residues. The J segment lost 1 base and the V segment lost 6 bases, leaving 9 bases of the junction unmatched.

This TCR derives from a woman aged 45-65 years with alopecia areata. Some clones in this sample may be carry-over from other donors' samples. The sequencing used whole blood, collected in connection with sensitization to the hapten diphenylcyclopropenone (DPC). This chain joins TRBV5-4 and TRBJ2-1, with TRBD2 matching over 8 bases. This chain's CDR3 is CASTAKASGSYNEQFF. CDR3 in DNA: TGTGCCAGCACCGCGAAGGCTAGCGGGTCCTACAATGAGCAGTTCTTC.